A selection of T cell receptor beta chains follows, all from one sample in a study of human T cells and chemical hapten exposure. TCRdb passed the RACE reads through MiXCR, listing each CDR3 protein once. The table includes about 40,000 distinct CDR3 sequences, approximately 3.4% detected once. The sequencing here drew on whole blood, taken in connection with sensitization to the hapten diphenylcyclopropenone (DPC). The receptor set was obtained from a man aged 35-49 years with alopecia areata. Some clones in this sample may be carry-over from other donors' samples. Each CDR3 is given with its conserved first and last residue. Each record gives: J gene, V gene, D gene, clone size, CDR3 protein, CDR3 DNA. D genes are given only for firm matches. Expanded clones are given a class, and other clones once, few, many or no size at all.

>TRBJ1-1|TRBV27|-|many
CASSFSPVVEFWNTEAFF
TGTGCCAGCAGTTTTTCCCCGGTCGTCGAATTTTGGAACACTGAAGCTTTCTTT
>TRBJ2-7|TRBV11-1|-|many
CASSLGATDYEQYF
TGTGCCAGCAGCTTAGGGGCTACCGACTACGAGCAGTACTTC
>TRBJ2-5|TRBV28|-|-
CASKTGQETQYF
TGTGCCAGCAAGACGGGGCAAGAGACCCAGTACTTC
>TRBJ2-2|TRBV19|-|many
CATRTPGLSGELFF
TGTGCCACTCGGACCCCGGGGCTCTCCGGGGAGCTGTTTTTT
>TRBJ1-5|TRBV28|-|many
CASSRSQEVQPQHF
TGTGCCAGCAGTAGATCACAGGAAGTTCAGCCCCAGCATTTT
>TRBJ2-3|TRBV3-1|TRBD1|few
CASSQLAGTGTADTQYF
TGTGCCAGCAGCCAACTTGCCGGGACAGGGACCGCAGATACGCAGTATTTT
>TRBJ2-1|TRBV11-2|-|many
CASSLGFSEQFF
TGTGCCAGCAGCTTAGGTTTCAGTGAGCAGTTCTTC
>TRBJ2-1|TRBV5-4|TRBD2|many
CASSSPRGGAIYNEQFF
TGTGCCAGCAGTTCACCCCGGGGAGGGGCCATCTACAATGAGCAGTTCTTC
>TRBJ2-7|TRBV2|-|many
CASSVQGSREQYF
TGTGCCAGCAGTGTACAGGGTTCGAGAGAGCAGTACTTC
>TRBJ2-1|TRBV5-1|-|many
CASSLVGLNNEQFF
TGCGCCAGCAGCTTGGTGGGACTCAACAATGAGCAGTTCTTC
>TRBJ2-1|TRBV30|TRBD2|many
CAWSVVLWGGTRLRNEQFF
TGTGCCTGGAGTGTAGTTCTTTGGGGGGGGACTAGACTTCGCAATGAGCAGTTCTTC
>TRBJ2-3|TRBV9|-|many
CASSVVTDTQYF
TGTGCCAGCAGCGTAGTTACAGATACGCAGTATTTT
>TRBJ1-6|TRBV6-5|TRBD1|many
CASSSGWGRTGTNSPLHF
TGTGCCAGCAGTTCCGGATGGGGCCGGACAGGGACTAATTCACCCCTCCACTTT
>TRBJ2-1|TRBV9|TRBD1|-
CASSVAGTGGILNEQFF
TGTGCCAGCAGCGTAGCTGGGACAGGGGGCATTTTAAATGAGCAGTTCTTC
>TRBJ2-7|TRBV10-1|-|many
CASSLAGWRTYEQYF
TGCGCCAGCTCCTTGGCGGGCTGGCGGACCTACGAGCAGTACTTC
>TRBJ2-7|TRBV28|-|many
CASSSAESKQYF
TGTGCCAGCAGTTCCGCTGAATCAAAGCAGTACTTC